What follows are 17 T cell receptor beta chains derived from one specimen sequenced in a study of T cell responses to AZD1222 COVID-19 vaccine. Assay: immunoSEQ multiplex PCR; the TCRdb copy retains only in-frame clones and omits some. The repertoire includes some 130,000 clones, more than 85% of them detected once, and 2.5% to 3.5% sits in the top ten. The source was peripheral blood, collected on day 0 of AZD1222 vaccination. The receptors shown here come from an adult in good health.

The chain is built from TRBV5-4 and TRBJ1-2; possibly TRBD1 for D (6 bases). CDR3 size: 13 residues. Trimming shortened V by 4 bases and J by 2 bases, and 9 bases separated the two germline ends. Germline CDR1 SGHNT, CDR2 YYREEE (reference sequence). The CDR3 nucleotides are TGTGCCAGCAGCACAGACAGGAACTATGGCTACACCTTC. Translation: CASSTDRNYGYTF.

The rearrangement joins TRBV19 to TRBJ1-5; possible D gene TRBD1, 5 bases. V was shortened by 6 bases and J by 7 bases, with 13 bases between the two germline ends. The CDR3 has 13 amino acids. CDR1 and CDR2 from the germline V gene are LNHDA and SQIVND (reference sequence). The CDR3 coding sequence is TGTGCCAGTAGCCCCTGGGACGGCCAGCCCCAGCATTTT. Its translation is CASSPWDGQPQHF. Supplemented by reference TRBV19 and TRBJ1-5, the full variable domain reads DGGITQSPKYLFRKEGQNVTLSCEQNLNHDAMYWYRQDPGQGLRLIYYSQIVNDFQKGDIAEGYSVSREKKESFPLTVTSAQKNPTAFYLCASSPWDGQPQHFGDGTRLSIL.

The sample holds one count of this clone. This chain connects TRBV7-2 to TRBJ2-3, with a tentative D call TRBD2 (7 bases). The germline V and J ends were trimmed by 1 base and 9 bases, with 23 bases remaining between them. Germline V CDR1 and CDR2: SGHTA, FQGNSA. The CDR3 contains 17 residues. The CDR3 here is CASSLGGSGGGLDTQYF. CDR3 bases: TGTGCCAGCAGCTTAGGCGGGAGCGGAGGGGGGTTGGACACGCAGTATTTT.

The rearrangement uses TRBV19 and TRBJ1-5, with D possibly being TRBD1 (5 bases). The CDR3 contains 14 residues. The V and J ends lost 9 bases and 7 bases respectively, with 19 bases between them. Germline values: CDR1 LNHDA, CDR2 SQIVND (reference sequence). The CDR3 protein is CASKLREFRQPQHF. The CDR3 bases are TGTGCCAGCAAACTCAGGGAGTTTCGGCAGCCCCAGCATTTT.

The chain couples TRBV9 to TRBJ2-7; possibly TRBD2 for D (6 bases). The length of the CDR3 is 12 residues. Looked up from germline, CDR1 is SGDLS and CDR2 is YYNGEE. V shed 2 bases and J shed 7 bases, with 10 bases lying between them. CDR3 loop: CASSVFGGEQYF. CDR3 coding DNA: TGTGCCAGCAGCGTGTTTGGGGGGGAGCAGTACTTC.

This clone was detected only once. The chain carries TRBV10-3 and TRBJ1-1; TRBD1 might be the D (5 bases). Trimming shortened V by 7 bases and J by 7 bases, and 22 bases separated the two germline ends. The CDR3 has 15 amino acids. CDR1 is ENHRY, CDR2 SYGVKD, per germline. CDR3 sequence (DNA): TGTGCCATCAATAAAAACGGACACGGGAAGGGTGAAGCTTTCTTT. It encodes CAINKNGHGKGEAFF.

J is TRBJ2-1 and V is TRBV11-2, with 13 bases lining up with TRBD2. The CDR3 loop spans 14 amino acids. Per germline, CDR1 SGHAT and CDR2 FQNNGV. With V trimmed by 5 bases and J by 11 bases, 6 bases remained unmatched. In DNA, the CDR3 is TGTGCCAGCAGCCCCGGACTAGCGGGAGTGCAGCAGTTCTTC. Translation gives CASSPGLAGVQQFF.

Of note for this clone: Within the sample, other DNA sequences also encode this same CDR3. V gene TRBV5-1 combines with J gene TRBJ2-1; 12 bases agree with TRBD2. With 0 bases clipped from V and 7 bases from J, the junction kept 2 bases outside the gene matches. Per germline, CDR1 SGHRS and CDR2 YFSETQ. This CDR3 is built from 15 residues. The CDR3 nucleotides read TGCGCCAGCAGCTTGGGACTAGCGGGAGTGAATGAGCAGTTCTTC. Protein product: CASSLGLAGVNEQFF.

V gene TRBV11-3 combines with J gene TRBJ2-2; D remains unclear. CDR1 and CDR2 from the germline V gene are SGHNT and YENEEA. Trimming removed 1 base at V and 7 bases at J, with 10 bases between. The CDR3 is 14 residues long. This CDR3 reads CASSLGSSGGELFF. CDR3 bases: TGTGCCAGCAGCTTAGGTAGCTCTGGCGGGGAGCTGTTTTTT.

This clone is a singleton in its sample. The chain combines TRBV5-1 with TRBJ1-4, with TRBD1 as a possible D gene (5 bases). The germline V gene encodes CDR1 SGHRS and CDR2 YFSETQ. The CDR3 consists of 15 residues. Trimming removed 4 bases at V and 0 bases at J, with 10 bases between. The CDR3 nucleotides are TGCGCCAGCAGCCTACCGACAGCAACTAATGAAAAACTGTTTTTT. This codes for CASSLPTATNEKLFF.

The chain couples TRBV6-5 to TRBJ2-1; D not certain. V dropped 10 bases and J dropped 1 base, with 17 bases sitting between them. This CDR3 has 15 amino acids. CDR1 is MNHEY and CDR2 is SVGAGI in the germline V gene. The CDR3 is CATESFGVSYNEQFF. The CDR3 nucleotides are TGTGCCACCGAATCCTTTGGGGTGTCCTACAATGAGCAGTTCTTC.

This chain joins TRBV5-1 and TRBJ1-1; 8 positions match TRBD1. The CDR3 is made up of 15 amino acids. CDR1 is SGHRS, CDR2 YFSETQ, per germline. The junction had 10 bases not matched to a gene; V was cut back by 3 bases and J by 6 bases. In DNA, the CDR3 is TGCGCCAGCAGCTCTCGGACAGGGTTGGAATCTGAAGCTTTCTTT. Its translation: CASSSRTGLESEAFF.

This chain connects TRBV18 to TRBJ1-1, with a possible D match to TRBD1 (6 bases). The germline V gene encodes CDR1 KGHSH and CDR2 LQKENI. The CDR3 totals 15 residues. The V end lost 3 bases, the J end lost 0 bases, and 11 bases lay between the germline ends. The CDR3 DNA reads as TGTGCCAGCTCACCGTCCGGGACACTGAACACTGAAGCTTTCTTT. Its translation is CASSPSGTLNTEAFF.

The chain couples TRBV27 to TRBJ1-2; the D gene is possibly TRBD1 (5 bases). Germline V gives CDR1 MNHEY, CDR2 SMNVEV (reference sequence). This CDR3 comprises 13 residues. The ends were cut back, 5 bases at V and 6 bases at J, with 13 bases in the middle. The CDR3 sequence: CASSRGRGDGYTF. The CDR3 DNA follows: TGTGCCAGCAGTAGGGGTAGGGGTGATGGCTACACCTTC.

This chain uses TRBV7-2 with TRBJ1-5; 8 nucleotides match TRBD1. This CDR3 spans 15 amino acids. Per the germline V gene, CDR1 is SGHTA and CDR2 is FQGNSA. Unmatched junction bases numbered 1, after V lost 3 bases and J lost 0 bases. Here the CDR3 DNA reads TGTGCCAGCAGCTTGGGGACAGGTAGCAATCAGCCCCAGCATTTT. It is translated as CASSLGTGSNQPQHF.

The chain carries TRBV4-1 and TRBJ1-1, with TRBD1 as a possible D gene (5 bases). Germline V CDR1 and CDR2: MGHRA, YSYEKL. Between the trimmed V and J ends, which lost 5 bases and 5 bases, there was a span of 12 bases. The CDR3 is 13 amino acids. The chain's CDR3 is CASSGGEETEAFF. CDR3 DNA sequence: TGCGCCAGCAGCGGAGGGGAGGAGACTGAAGCTTTCTTT.

The CDR3 region has the DNA TGTGCCTGGAGTGTAGTAGGGGTTGGAGAGACCCAGTACTTC. It specifies CAWSVVGVGETQYF. The J gene is TRBJ2-5, the V gene TRBV30; maybe TRBD1 (5 bases). CDR1 is GTSNPN and CDR2 is SVGIG in the germline V gene (reference sequence). The CDR3 has 14 residues. V was pared by 0 bases and J by 4 bases, with 12 bases between.